This TCR beta chain was captured in a study of shared clonotypes between healthy human individuals. Study findings and constraints: The rarefaction results pointed to incomplete sorted-subset sequencing despite large depth. Non-shared clonotypes had lower generation probabilities than clonotypes shared by all four sorted-subset donors.

Several immunoSEQ plates received, in even portions, the genomic DNA of each subset. Assay: immunoSEQ multiplex PCR; the TCRdb copy retains only in-frame clones and omits some. The data contain 2 million to 2.5 million clones, approximately 93% of them seen just once; the ten biggest clones take up about 0.39%. The CDR3 loop spans 15 amino acids. For this clone: Its specificity is not known.

The gene calls are TRBV21-1 and TRBJ1-1. TRBV21-1 is a pseudogene locus. The source is a man between 18 and 35 years old in good health. Some clones in this sample may be carry-over from other donors' samples. Specimen: naive CD4+ T cells from PBMCs. Subset reported: CD45RA+ positively selected. In DNA form, the CDR3 reads TGTGCCAGCAGCAACCCGTGCAAGTATCCAAGGAGGGCTTTCTTT. Translation gives CASSNPCKYPRRAFF.